This T cell receptor beta chain appears in the sequencing data of a study of Graves' ophthalmopathy and Graves' hyperthyroidism. Study-level results: Most expanded clonotypes from thyroid (those above 0.001 frequency) were also found in blood.

Germline CDR1 and CDR2: SEHNR and FQNEAQ (reference sequence). The CDR3 length is 13 residues. This clonotype was detected only once. Its antigen is not identified. An end of the junction does not agree with germline; a read error may underlie this. For repertoire sequencing, the TCR beta CDR3 regions were amplified from RNA transcripts. The first-round RT-PCR employed HTBI primers together with the Qiagen OneStep RT-PCR kit. A multiplex PCR was then performed as the second round. Each CDR3 protein is one row after TCRdb ran MiXCR on the multiplex PCR reads. In the table there are about 380,000 distinct CDR3 sequences, 15% of which are singletons. Uncontrolled infections, other autoimmune diseases, pregnancy or lactation barred patients from enrollment. The PBMCs originated from roughly 9.6 ml of fresh peripheral blood.

Sequencing was carried out using peripheral blood. This TCR was recovered from a woman aged 18-29 years with stable Graves' hyperthyroidism. V gene TRBV7-9 combines with J gene TRBJ1-1; D may be TRBD1 (6 bases). The DNA of the CDR3 is TGTTCCAGCGAGGACAGTCTGAACACTGAAGCTTTCTTT. It specifies CSSEDSLNTEAFF.